The 12 T cell receptor beta chains reported below all come from one sample, sequenced in a study of T cells after yellow fever vaccination. TCRdb re-called the 5' RACE reads through MiXCR, storing one row per CDR3 protein. The sample has 300,000 to 350,000 distinct CDR3 sequences; almost 4% are singletons. The material sequenced was PBMCs, taken 5 days after the yellow fever booster vaccination. The receptors were sampled from a man between 18 and 35 years old who received the YFV17D yellow fever vaccine.

The table lists this clonotype with many counts. The chain joins TRBV5-1 to TRBJ2-7, with 9 positions matching TRBD2. Trimming took 0 bases from V and 4 from J; bases not matched to a gene: 2. Per the germline V gene, CDR1 is SGHRS and CDR2 is YFSETQ. CDR3 size: 14 residues. The CDR3 DNA is TGCGCCAGCAGCTTGGGACTAGCGGAATACGAGCAGTACTTC. This encodes CASSLGLAEYEQYF.

This clonotype was detected many times. V gene TRBV25-1 combines with J gene TRBJ2-1; 11 bases agree with TRBD2. V lost 5 bases, J lost 4 bases, and 4 bases stayed unmatched. Germline CDR1 reads MGHDK; CDR2 reads SYGVNS. The CDR3 spans 15 residues. CDR3: CASSLAGGTYNEQFF. The CDR3 bases are TGTGCCAGCAGTTTAGCGGGGGGGACTTACAATGAGCAGTTCTTC.

This clonotype showed up many times. This rearrangement joins TRBV6-5 to TRBJ2-2, with D tentatively TRBD1 (6 bases). This CDR3 has 16 residues. Germline-derived CDR1 and CDR2 are MNHEY and SVGAGI. Trimming stripped 0 bases from V and 3 bases from J, with 11 bases between. This CDR3 is CASSYSPGADTGELFF. DNA of the CDR3: TGTGCCAGCAGTTACTCTCCAGGGGCGGACACCGGGGAGCTGTTTTTT.

This clonotype was counted between two and nine times. This chain connects TRBV2 to TRBJ1-1; D is ambiguous. In germline, CDR1 is SNHLY, CDR2 FYNNEI. Trimming left V 8 bases short and J 1 base short, with 11 bases between. The CDR3 has 13 amino acids. CDR3 sequence: CASDARENTEAFF. The CDR3 DNA reads TGTGCCAGCGATGCACGGGAGAACACTGAAGCTTTCTTT.

This clonotype came up many times. This chain uses TRBV27 with TRBJ1-2; 7 nucleotides agree with TRBD1. The trim removed 2 bases at V and 5 bases at J, leaving 11 bases unmatched. Germline V gene sequence: CDR1 MNHEY, CDR2 SMNVEV (reference sequence). The CDR3 runs 16 residues. Here the CDR3 DNA reads TGTGCCAGCAGTTTAACAAATACCGGGACAGTTTATGGCTACACCTTC. This gives the protein CASSLTNTGTVYGYTF.

This clonotype was observed a handful of times. The CDR3 DNA follows: TGTGCCATAACCGGGACAGGGCGATATGAGCAGTTCTTC. It translates to CAITGTGRYEQFF. This chain connects TRBV7-2 to TRBJ2-1, with TRBD1 matching over 9 bases. V shed 10 bases and J 8 bases; nucleotides not matched to a gene: 9. Germline lookup yields CDR1 SGHTA and CDR2 FQGNSA. The CDR3 is 13 residues long.

This clonotype was picked up a small number of times. The chain uses TRBV10-2 and TRBJ2-3; D may be TRBD1 (6 bases). Germline lookup yields CDR1 WSHSY and CDR2 SAAADI. V lost 7 bases and J lost 0, with 17 bases in between. This CDR3 region has 16 residues. The CDR3 is CASKTLTGPSTDTQYF. DNA for the CDR3: TGCGCCAGCAAAACCCTGACAGGCCCAAGCACAGATACGCAGTATTTT.

This sequence joins TRBV2 and TRBJ1-6, with D maybe TRBD1 (5 bases). CDR3 size: 14 residues. From germline, CDR1 is SNHLY and CDR2 FYNNEI. The V end lost 6 bases, the J end lost 9 bases, and 15 bases lay between the germline ends. CDR3 amino acids: CASRAGRVASPLHF. The CDR3 DNA sequence: TGTGCCAGCAGGGCAGGGCGGGTTGCTTCACCCCTCCACTTT. The full variable domain, rest sourced from reference TRBV2 and TRBJ1-6, is EPEVTQTPSHQVTQMGQEVILRCVPISNHLYFYWYRQILGQKVEFLVSFYNNEISEKSEIFDDQFSVERPDGSNFTLKIRSTKLEDSAMYFCASRAGRVASPLHFGNGTRLTVT.

This clonotype has just a few counts. The chain employs TRBV12-3 or TRBV12-4 and TRBJ2-7, with 10 bases aligning to TRBD1. There are 16 residues in the CDR3. Unmatched junction bases numbered 10, after V lost 5 bases and J lost 3 bases. The CDR3 DNA sequence: TGTGCCAGCAGTCCTGCGGGACAGGGGTCCTACTACGAGCAGTACTTC. Translated, it gives CASSPAGQGSYYEQYF.

This clonotype showed up just a few times. This rearrangement joins TRBV10-1 to TRBJ2-7; weak D call: TRBD2 (5 bases). The CDR3 has 13 amino acids. The germline V gene encodes CDR1 WNHNN and CDR2 SYGVQD (reference sequence). V shed 2 bases and J shed 7 bases, with 12 bases lying between them. This CDR3 reads CASSEAGESEQYF. As DNA, the CDR3 is TGCGCCAGCAGTGAGGCCGGGGAGAGTGAGCAGTACTTC.

The gene calls are TRBV5-1 and TRBJ2-1; 9 bases fit TRBD2. Germline V CDR1 and CDR2: SGHRS, YFSETQ. The CDR3 is 15 amino acids. The V and J ends lost 4 bases and 6 bases, in that order; junction bases with no gene match: 8. The CDR3 DNA reads as TGCGCCAGCAGCAGCGGGGGGCCGGCGGGCAATGAGCAGTTCTTC. This sequence encodes CASSSGGPAGNEQFF.

This sequence joins TRBV7-9 and TRBJ1-2; possibly TRBD1 for D (5 bases). From germline, CDR1 is SEHNR and CDR2 FQNEAQ (reference sequence). This CDR3 has 15 amino acids. The V end was cut by 9 bases, the J end by 8 bases, with 25 bases between. CDR3 in amino acids: CASMIRDRGRGGYTF. The CDR3 coding sequence is TGTGCCAGTATGATCCGGGACCGCGGTAGAGGAGGCTACACCTTC.